This TCR beta chain was observed in a study of T cells in Graves' hyperthyroidism and ophthalmopathy. General observations from the study: Most expanded thyroid clonotypes above 0.001 recurred in blood.

This clonotype has a single count. Its matching antigen is unknown. Patients having uncontrolled infection, another autoimmune disease, pregnancy or lactation were not included. RNA transcripts yielded amplified TCR beta CDR3 regions. The HTBI primer set drove a first-round RT-PCR of the TCR CDR3. MiXCR was run by TCRdb on the multiplex PCR reads, yielding one entry per CDR3 protein. The repertoire includes 600,000 to 800,000 distinct CDR3 sequences, 35% of them detected once, and approximately 31% sits in the top ten. Input material: blood. The clonotype originates from a woman aged 40 to 50 with Graves' hyperthyroidism.

The CDR3 DNA follows: TGTGCCAGCTCACCCCCGGACAGCAGGGGTGAAAAACTGTTTTTT. Its protein is CASSPPDSRGEKLFF. V is TRBV9 and J is TRBJ1-4, with a tentative D call TRBD1 (6 bases). The CDR3 has 15 amino acids. V lost 7 bases, J lost 7 bases, and 20 bases lay in between. CDR1 SGDLS and CDR2 YYNGEE come from the germline V gene.